This entry is about one T cell receptor beta chain. The source of the sample is a study of cytotoxic CD8 clonotypes in ibrutinib-treated CLL. Study-level background: Response sampling took place at median 12 months of treatment, range 6 to 36.

TCR beta libraries used 2 to 2.5 micrograms of genomic DNA from cryopreserved PBMCs. Assay: immunoSEQ multiplex PCR; the TCRdb copy retains only in-frame clones and omits some. The table records roughly 300,000 clones, 76% of them present only once. The CDR3 consists of 15 residues. The V end lost 4 bases, the J end lost 5 bases, and 15 bases lay between the germline ends. Germline V gene lookup returns CDR1 MNHEY and CDR2 SMNVEV (reference sequence). Sequencing was performed on PBMCs, taken at disease progression, from a patient treated with ibrutinib. This receptor was identified in a human donor with chronic lymphocytic leukemia. The chain carries TRBV27 and TRBJ2-1; a possible D gene is TRBD1 (5 bases). CDR3 residues: CASSSSARVDNEQFF. In DNA, the CDR3 is TGTGCCAGCAGTTCCTCGGCCAGGGTTGACAATGAGCAGTTCTTC.